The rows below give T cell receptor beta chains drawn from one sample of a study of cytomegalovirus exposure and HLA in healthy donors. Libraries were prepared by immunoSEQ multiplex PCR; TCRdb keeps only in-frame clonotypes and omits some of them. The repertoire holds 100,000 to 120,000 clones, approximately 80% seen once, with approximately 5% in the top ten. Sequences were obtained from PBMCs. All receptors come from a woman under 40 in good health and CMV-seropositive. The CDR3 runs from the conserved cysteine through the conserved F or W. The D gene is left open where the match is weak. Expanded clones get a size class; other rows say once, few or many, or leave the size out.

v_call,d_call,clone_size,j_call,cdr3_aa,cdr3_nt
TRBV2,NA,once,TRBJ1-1,CASSPQGYTEAFF,TGTGCCAGCAGTCCACAGGGTTACACTGAAGCTTTCTTT
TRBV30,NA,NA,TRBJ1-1,CAWRGSPGTEAFF,TGTGCCTGGCGCGGATCCCCTGGGACTGAAGCTTTCTTT
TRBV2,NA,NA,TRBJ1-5,CASSELGAYRQPQHF,TGTGCCAGCAGTGAATTGGGGGCTTACCGTCAGCCCCAGCATTTT
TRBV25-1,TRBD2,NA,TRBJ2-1,CATGTSGTLSGNEQFF,TGTGCCACCGGGACTAGCGGTACTCTATCGGGCAATGAGCAGTTCTTC
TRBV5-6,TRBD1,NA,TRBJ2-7,CASSSRQGIRVDEQYF,TGTGCCAGCAGCTCCCGACAGGGAATTCGTGTGGACGAGCAGTACTTC
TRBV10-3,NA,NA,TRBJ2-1,CAGGGLSYNEQFF,TGTGCCGGCGGCGGACTCTCCTACAATGAGCAGTTCTTC
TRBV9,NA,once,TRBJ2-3,CASSVNRARTDTQYF,TGTGCCAGCAGCGTAAATAGAGCGCGCACAGATACGCAGTATTTT
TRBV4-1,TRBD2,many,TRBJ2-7,CASSQGGLAGGSSYEQYF,TGCGCCAGCAGCCAAGGGGGACTAGCGGGGGGGAGCTCCTACGAGCAGTACTTC
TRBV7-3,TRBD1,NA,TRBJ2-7,CASSLSGQSREQYF,TGTGCCAGCAGCTTATCGGGACAGAGCAGGGAGCAGTACTTC
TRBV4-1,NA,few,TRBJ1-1,CASSQVYGVGTEAFF,TGCGCCAGCAGCCAAGTTTACGGTGTCGGCACTGAAGCTTTCTTT
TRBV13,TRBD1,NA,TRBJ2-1,CASSSGQSSYNEQFF,TGTGCCAGCAGCTCGGGACAGAGCTCCTACAATGAGCAGTTCTTC
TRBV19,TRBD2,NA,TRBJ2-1,CASSILSGGINEQFF,TGTGCCAGTAGTATCCTGAGCGGGGGAATTAATGAGCAGTTCTTC
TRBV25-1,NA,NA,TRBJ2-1,CASNQGARHEQFF,TGTGCCAGCAACCAGGGCGCGCGGCATGAGCAGTTCTTC
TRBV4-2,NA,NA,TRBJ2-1,CASSHPMGGSYNEQFF,TGTGCCAGCAGCCACCCTATGGGCGGGTCCTACAATGAGCAGTTCTTC
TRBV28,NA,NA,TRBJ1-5,CASSFRQVVQPQHF,TGTGCCAGCAGTTTCCGACAGGTCGTTCAGCCCCAGCATTTT
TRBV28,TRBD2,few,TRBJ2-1,CASSLLAGGPNEQFF,TGTGCCAGCAGTTTACTAGCGGGGGGGCCAAATGAGCAGTTCTTC
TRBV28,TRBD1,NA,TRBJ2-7,CASSWTGPYEQYF,TGTGCCAGCAGTTGGACAGGGCCCTACGAGCAGTACTTC
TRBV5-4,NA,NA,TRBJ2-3,CASSGTSSGYSTDTQYF,TGTGCCAGCAGCGGAACTTCGTCGGGATATAGCACAGATACGCAGTATTTT
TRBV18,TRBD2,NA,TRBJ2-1,CASSPLAGAYNEQFF,TGTGCCAGCTCCCCTCTAGCGGGAGCTTACAATGAGCAGTTCTTC
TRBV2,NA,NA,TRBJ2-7,CASSGPGQISYEQYF,TGTGCCAGCAGTGGGCCGGGACAAATCTCCTACGAGCAGTACTTC
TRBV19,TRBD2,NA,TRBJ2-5,CASSWTSGLGGETQYF,TGTGCCAGTAGTTGGACTAGCGGGCTTGGGGGAGAGACCCAGTACTTC
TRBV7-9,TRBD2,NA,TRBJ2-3,CASKGLAGGSTDTQYF,TGTGCCAGCAAGGGACTAGCGGGGGGCAGCACAGATACGCAGTATTTT
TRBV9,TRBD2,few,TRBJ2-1,CASSVVTSGSGNEQFF,TGTGCCAGCAGCGTCGTGACTAGCGGGAGTGGCAATGAGCAGTTCTTC
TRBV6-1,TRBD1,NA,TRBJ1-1,CASDRGATEAFF,TGTGCCAGCGACAGGGGAGCCACTGAAGCTTTCTTT
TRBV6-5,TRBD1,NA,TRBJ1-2,CASSPRQGSNYGYTF,TGTGCCAGCAGCCCAAGACAGGGATCGAACTATGGCTACACCTTC
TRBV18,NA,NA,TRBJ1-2,CASSPVTGYGYTF,TGTGCCAGCTCACCAGTAACAGGGTACGGCTACACCTTC
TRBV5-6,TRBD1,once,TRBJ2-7,CASSTVSRDRTSYEQYF,TGTGCCAGCAGCACGGTAAGCCGGGACAGAACCTCCTACGAGCAGTACTTC
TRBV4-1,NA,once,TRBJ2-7,CASSPAGYVYEQYF,TGCGCCAGCAGCCCAGCAGGGTACGTCTACGAGCAGTACTTC
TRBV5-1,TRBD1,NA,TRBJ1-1,CASSGFTGGTEAFF,TGCGCCAGCAGCGGGTTTACAGGGGGCACTGAAGCTTTCTTT
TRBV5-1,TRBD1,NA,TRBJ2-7,CASSLQGGQEKYF,TGCGCCAGCAGCTTGCAGGGGGGACAGGAGAAGTACTTC
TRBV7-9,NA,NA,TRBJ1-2,CASSLALGGGYTF,TGTGCCAGCAGCTTAGCGCTCGGGGGTGGCTACACCTTC
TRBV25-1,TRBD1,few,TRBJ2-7,CASSASNRGSYEQYF,TGTGCCAGCAGTGCGAGTAACAGGGGCTCATACGAGCAGTACTTC
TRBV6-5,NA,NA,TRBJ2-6,CASSYFGAGANVLTF,TGTGCCAGCAGTTACTTCGGGGCTGGGGCCAACGTCCTGACTTTC
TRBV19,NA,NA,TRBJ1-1,CASRLTGLNTEAFF,TGTGCCAGTAGACTGACAGGATTGAACACTGAAGCTTTCTTT
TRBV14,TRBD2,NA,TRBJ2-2,CASSQVKKASGNTGELFF,TGTGCCAGCAGCCAAGTAAAAAAGGCTAGCGGAAACACCGGGGAGCTGTTTTTT
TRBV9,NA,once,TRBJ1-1,CASSESGRGTEAFF,TGTGCCAGCAGCGAGAGCGGCAGAGGCACTGAAGCTTTCTTT
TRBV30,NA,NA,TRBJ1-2,CAWSFSYLSLYGYTF,TGTGCCTGGAGTTTCAGTTATCTCTCTCTCTATGGCTACACCTTC
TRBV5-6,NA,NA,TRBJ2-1,CASSWGDAEGTEQFF,TGTGCCAGCAGCTGGGGGGACGCCGAGGGTACTGAGCAGTTCTTC
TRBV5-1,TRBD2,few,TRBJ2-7,CAARLAGSISYEQYF,TGCGCCGCACGGCTAGCGGGGTCTATCTCCTACGAGCAGTACTTC